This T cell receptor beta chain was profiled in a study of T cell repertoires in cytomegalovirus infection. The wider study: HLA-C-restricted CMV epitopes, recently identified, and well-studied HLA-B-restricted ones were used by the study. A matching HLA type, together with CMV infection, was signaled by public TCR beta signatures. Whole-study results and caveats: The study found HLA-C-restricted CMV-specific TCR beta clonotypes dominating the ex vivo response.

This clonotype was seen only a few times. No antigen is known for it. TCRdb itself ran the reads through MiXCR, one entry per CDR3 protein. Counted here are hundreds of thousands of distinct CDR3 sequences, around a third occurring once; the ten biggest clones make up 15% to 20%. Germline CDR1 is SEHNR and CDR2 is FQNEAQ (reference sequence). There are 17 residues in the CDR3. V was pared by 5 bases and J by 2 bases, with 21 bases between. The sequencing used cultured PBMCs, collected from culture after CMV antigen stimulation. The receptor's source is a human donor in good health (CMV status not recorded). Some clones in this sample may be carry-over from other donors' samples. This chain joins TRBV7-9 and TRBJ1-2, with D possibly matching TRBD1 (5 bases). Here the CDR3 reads CASSTKTKTVLNYGYTF. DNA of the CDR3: TGTGCCAGCAGCACGAAAACAAAGACAGTTCTGAACTATGGCTACACCTTC.